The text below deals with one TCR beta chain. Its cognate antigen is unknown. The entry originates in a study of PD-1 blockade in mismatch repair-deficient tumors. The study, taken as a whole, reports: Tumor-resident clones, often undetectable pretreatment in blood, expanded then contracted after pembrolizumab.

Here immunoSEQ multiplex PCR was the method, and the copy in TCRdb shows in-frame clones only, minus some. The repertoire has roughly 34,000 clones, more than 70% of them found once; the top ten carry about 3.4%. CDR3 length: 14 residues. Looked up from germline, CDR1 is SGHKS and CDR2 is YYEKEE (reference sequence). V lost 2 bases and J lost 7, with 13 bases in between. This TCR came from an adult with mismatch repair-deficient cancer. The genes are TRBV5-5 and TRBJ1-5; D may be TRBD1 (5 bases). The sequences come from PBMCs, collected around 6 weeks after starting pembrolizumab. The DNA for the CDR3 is TGTGCCAGCAGCTTCGGCAGGGATGGGCAGCCCCAGCATTTT. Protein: CASSFGRDGQPQHF. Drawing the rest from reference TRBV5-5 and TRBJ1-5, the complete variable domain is DAGVTQSPTHLIKTRGQQVTLRCSPISGHKSVSWYQQVLGQGPQFIFQYYEKEERGRGNFPDRFSARQFPNYSSELNVNALLLGDSALYLCASSFGRDGQPQHFGDGTRLSIL.